Below, one T cell receptor (beta chain) is given with its context. From germline, CDR1 is MDHEN and CDR2 SYDVKM. The CDR3 is made up of 13 amino acids. Between the trimmed V and J ends, which lost 5 bases and 2 bases, there was a span of 10 bases. This sample was taken from a study of shared T cell receptors in the human thymus. Sequenced by immunoSEQ multiplex PCR; TCRdb stores in-frame clones only, minus some. The sample shows some 400,000 clones, about 95% of them seen only once. The specimen was thymocytes. This chain joins TRBV28 and TRBJ2-7, with D unresolved. The sequence derives from a human donor. The CDR3 loop reads CASSPLIPYEQYF. In nucleotides, the CDR3 is TGTGCCAGCAGTCCACTGATCCCCTACGAGCAGTACTTC.